This T cell receptor (beta chain) appears in the sequencing data of a study of OX40 agonist ivuxolimab in advanced cancers. The overall study: Six ivuxolimab dose levels, 0.01 to 10 mg/kg, were given intravenously every 2 weeks. General study findings and limits: In CD8+ T cells, expanded clones were on average more numerous than in CD4+.

Some clones are missing from TCRdb's copy, which holds only in-frame ones; the method was immunoSEQ multiplex PCR. The table lists 71,000 or so clones, 65% to 85% of them singletons, with around 8.2% in the top ten. The CDR3 totals 18 residues. V lost 0 bases, J lost 5 bases, and 9 bases stayed unmatched. The germline V gene has CDR1 KGHSH and CDR2 LQKENI. Note on this clone: Its antigen is undetermined.

The sequence derives from an adult with an advanced solid tumor such as melanoma, head and neck, liver or kidney cancer. Sequencing used CD4+ or CD8+ T cells sorted from blood, obtained in a trial of the OX40 agonist ivuxolimab. The gene calls are TRBV18 and TRBJ2-3; 12 positions agree with TRBD1. In DNA form, the CDR3 reads TGTGCCAGCTCACCACCGCTTTGGGACAGGGGGCGACAAGATACGCAGTATTTT. Translation gives CASSPPLWDRGRQDTQYF.